This TCR beta chain is drawn from a study of cytotoxic CD8 clonotypes in ibrutinib-treated CLL. The assay was immunoSEQ multiplex PCR, and TCRdb's table has in-frame clones only and misses some. The data hold about 15,000 clones, with about 80% observed a single time. The CDR3 totals 16 residues. V lost 6 bases to trimming and J lost 8 bases; unmatched junction nucleotides: 13. Germline V gives CDR1 SNHLY, CDR2 FYNNEI. The input for sequencing was PBMCs, taken before ibrutinib treatment. The sequence was obtained from a human donor with chronic lymphocytic leukemia. The chain has TRBV2 and TRBJ2-1; 10 nucleotides match TRBD2. CDR3 sequence: CASRPGTSVFQDEQFF. DNA of the CDR3: TGTGCCAGCAGACCCGGGACTAGCGTCTTTCAGGATGAGCAGTTCTTC.